Described below is a single T cell receptor beta chain sequence and its context. The target antigen is unknown. These data are taken from a study of CD8+ T cells in alopecia areata. Study context: Treatment with tofacitinib (6 to 18 months) was followed by 6 months off drug. Study-wide findings and caveats: Tofacitinib produced a significant decrease in scalp clonality and in expanded CD8+ clones among the top 100.

The V end was cut by 0 bases, the J end by 0 bases, with 9 bases between. This CDR3 contains 14 residues. Germline V CDR1 and CDR2: SQVTM, ANQGSEA. The treatment denotes: oral pan-JAK inhibitor, 5-10 mg twice daily. cDNA prepared by RNA extraction and subsequent reverse transcription served as the template for sequencing. Here immunoSEQ multiplex PCR was the method, and the copy in TCRdb shows in-frame clones only, minus some. The repertoire consists of about 190,000 clones, with more than 55% occurring once and the leading ten covering roughly 0.71%. Source: CD4+ T cells sorted from blood, taken at week 4, from a patient treated with tofacitinib. V is TRBV29-1 and J is TRBJ2-7; D remains unclear. The clonotype was recovered from a human donor with alopecia areata. CDR3: CSVEDHPASYEQYF. Written as DNA, the CDR3 is TGCAGCGTTGAAGATCACCCAGCCTCCTACGAGCAGTACTTC.